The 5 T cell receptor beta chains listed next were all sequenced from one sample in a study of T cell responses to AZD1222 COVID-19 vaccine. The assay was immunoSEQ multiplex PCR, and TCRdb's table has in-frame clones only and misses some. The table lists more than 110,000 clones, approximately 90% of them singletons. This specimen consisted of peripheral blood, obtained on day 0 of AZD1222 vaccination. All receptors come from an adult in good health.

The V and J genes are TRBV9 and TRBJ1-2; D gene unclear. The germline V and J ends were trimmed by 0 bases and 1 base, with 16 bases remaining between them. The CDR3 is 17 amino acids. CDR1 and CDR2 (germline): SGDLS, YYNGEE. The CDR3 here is CASSVGSGPGDNYGYTF. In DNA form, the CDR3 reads TGTGCCAGCAGCGTAGGAAGCGGCCCGGGAGATAACTATGGCTACACCTTC.

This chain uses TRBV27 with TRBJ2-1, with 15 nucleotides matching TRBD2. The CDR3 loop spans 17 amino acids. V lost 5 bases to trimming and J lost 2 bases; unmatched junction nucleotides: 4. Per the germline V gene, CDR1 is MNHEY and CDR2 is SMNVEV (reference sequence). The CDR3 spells CASSRTSGRATYNEQFF. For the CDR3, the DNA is TGTGCCAGCAGTCGGACTAGCGGGAGGGCTACCTACAATGAGCAGTTCTTC.

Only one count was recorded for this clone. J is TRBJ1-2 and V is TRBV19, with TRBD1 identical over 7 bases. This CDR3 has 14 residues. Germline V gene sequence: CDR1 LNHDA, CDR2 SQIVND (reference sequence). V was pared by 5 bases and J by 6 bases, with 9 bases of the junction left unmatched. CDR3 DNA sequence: TGTGCCAGTAGTCCGTCGGGACAGAAGAATGGCTACACCTTC. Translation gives CASSPSGQKNGYTF.

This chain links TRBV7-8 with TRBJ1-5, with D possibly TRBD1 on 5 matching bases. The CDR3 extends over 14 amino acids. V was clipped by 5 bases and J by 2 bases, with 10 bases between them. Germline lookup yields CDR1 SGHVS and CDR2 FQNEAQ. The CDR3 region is CASSPQTGNQPQHF. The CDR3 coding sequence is TGTGCCAGCAGCCCTCAGACAGGCAATCAGCCCCAGCATTTT.

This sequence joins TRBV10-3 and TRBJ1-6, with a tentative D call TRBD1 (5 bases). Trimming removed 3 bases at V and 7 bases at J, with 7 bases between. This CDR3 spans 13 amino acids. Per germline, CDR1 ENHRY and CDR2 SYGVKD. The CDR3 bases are TGTGCCATCAGTGAAGGGGAGAATTCACCCCTCCACTTT. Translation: CAISEGENSPLHF.